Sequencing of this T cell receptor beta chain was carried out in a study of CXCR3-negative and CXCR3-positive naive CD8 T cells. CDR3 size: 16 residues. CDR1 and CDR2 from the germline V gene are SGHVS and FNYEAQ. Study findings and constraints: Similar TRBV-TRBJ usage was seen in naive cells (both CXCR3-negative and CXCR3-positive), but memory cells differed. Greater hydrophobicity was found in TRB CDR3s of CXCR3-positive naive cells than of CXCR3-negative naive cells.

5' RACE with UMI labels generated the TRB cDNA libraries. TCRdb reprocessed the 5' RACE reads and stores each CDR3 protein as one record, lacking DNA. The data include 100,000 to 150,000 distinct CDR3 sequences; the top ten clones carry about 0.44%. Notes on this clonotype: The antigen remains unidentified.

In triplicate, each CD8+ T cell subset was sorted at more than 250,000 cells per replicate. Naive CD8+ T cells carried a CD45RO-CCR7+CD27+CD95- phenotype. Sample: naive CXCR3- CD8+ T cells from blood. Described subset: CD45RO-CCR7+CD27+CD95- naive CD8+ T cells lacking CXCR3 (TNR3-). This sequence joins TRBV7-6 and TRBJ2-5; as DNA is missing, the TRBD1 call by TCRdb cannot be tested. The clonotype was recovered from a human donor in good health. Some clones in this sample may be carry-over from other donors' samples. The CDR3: CASSLPIQGAAETQYF.